This T cell receptor (beta chain) was sequenced for a study of T cells in Graves' hyperthyroidism and ophthalmopathy. With a duration under 2 months, the hyperthyroidism was newly diagnosed in patients aged 18 to 65. Exclusion of a patient resulted from uncontrolled infection, other autoimmune disease, pregnancy or lactation. A sample of blood taken at first hyperthyroidism diagnosis preceded any ophthalmopathy symptoms. Study-wide results and caveats: A 13 V-J model separated ophthalmopathy from stable hyperthyroidism.

It was RNA transcripts that yielded the amplified TCR beta CDR3 regions. The HTBI primer set drove a first-round RT-PCR of the TCR CDR3. One entry per CDR3 protein results from TCRdb running MiXCR on the multiplex PCR reads. The data contain under 300,000 distinct CDR3 sequences, roughly 15% of them singletons. Turning to this clonotype: Its antigen is not known.

The CDR3 extends over 17 amino acids. V lost 0 bases and J lost 7, with 20 bases in between. Per germline, CDR1 SGHRS and CDR2 YFSETQ. This TCR derives from a woman in her forties or fifties with Graves' hyperthyroidism that later progressed to Graves' ophthalmopathy. The genes are TRBV5-1 and TRBJ1-5; D gene uncertain. Sequencing used blood. CDR3 region: CASSLGGPSIDSQPQHF. CDR3 in DNA: TGCGCCAGCAGCTTGGGAGGACCTAGTATCGATAGCCAGCCCCAGCATTTT.